This passage covers 27 T cell receptor beta chains from one sample sequenced in a study of blood T cell repertoires in COVID-19. Some clones are missing from TCRdb's copy, which holds only in-frame ones; the method was immunoSEQ multiplex PCR. The sample consists of about 140,000 clones, around 84% of them appearing once. Sample: peripheral blood. Receptor source: a woman between 55 and 75 years old with acute or convalescent COVID-19.

The rearrangement uses TRBV9 and TRBJ1-1; D gene unclear. The CDR3 has 13 residues. CDR1 and CDR2 (germline): SGDLS, YYNGEE. V was cut by 0 bases and J by 4 bases, with 7 bases left in between. Here the CDR3 DNA reads TGTGCCAGCAGCGTAGCGGCGGGCACTGAAGCTTTCTTT. It yields the protein CASSVAAGTEAFF.

Regarding this clone: The same CDR3 also results from other DNA sequences found in this sample. This rearrangement joins TRBV5-1 to TRBJ2-3; weak D call: TRBD2 (6 bases). The CDR3 is 13 amino acids. Trimming removed 4 bases from V and 4 bases from J, with 10 bases in between. Per the germline V gene, CDR1 is SGHRS and CDR2 is YFSETQ. CDR3 sequence (DNA): TGCGCCAGCAGCGCGGGACTGTCAGATACGCAGTATTTT. Protein sequence: CASSAGLSDTQYF.

This clone was detected only once. The chain combines TRBV28 with TRBJ2-3; D remains unclear. The CDR3 spans 13 residues. The germline V gene has CDR1 MDHEN and CDR2 SYDVKM. V was trimmed by 6 bases and J by 4 bases, leaving 11 bases between them. CDR3 nucleotide sequence: TGTGCCAGCAGCCCAGTATTTCCAGATACGCAGTATTTT. Amino acids: CASSPVFPDTQYF. Full variable domain (remainder filled in from reference TRBV28 and TRBJ2-3): DVKVTQSSRYLVKRTGEKVFLECVQDMDHENMFWYRQDPGLGLRLIYFSYDVKMKEKGDIPEGYSVSREKKERFSLILESASTNQTSMYLCASSPVFPDTQYFGPGTRLTVL.

The V and J genes are TRBV19 and TRBJ1-4; D uncertain. V shed 0 bases and J shed 11 bases, with 10 bases lying between them. Looked up from germline, CDR1 is LNHDA and CDR2 is SQIVND (reference sequence). CDR3 length: 13 amino acids. CDR3 nucleotides: TGTGCCAGTAGTATAGATTGGTCGGGGAAACTGTTTTTT. Encoded protein: CASSIDWSGKLFF.

For this clone: A junction boundary mismatches the germline segment, possibly from a read error. The chain uses TRBV11-3 and TRBJ2-2, with 11 positions matching TRBD1. There are 12 residues in the CDR3. In germline, CDR1 is SGHNT, CDR2 YENEEA. The CDR3 region is CASSLGTGGLFF. The CDR3, as DNA: TGTGCCAGCAGCTTGGGGACAGGGGGGCTGTTTTTT.

This rearrangement joins TRBV21-1 to TRBJ1-5. TRBV21-1 is a recognized pseudogene. This CDR3 comprises 18 residues. The chain's CDR3 is CASSKIKPEGPGCQPQHF. The CDR3 DNA is TGTGCCAGCAGCAAAATAAAGCCGGAGGGGCCTGGGTGTCAGCCCCAGCATTTT.

The rearrangement joins TRBV27 to TRBJ1-1; 9 bases align to TRBD1. V lost 5 bases to trimming and J lost 2 bases; unmatched junction nucleotides: 18. The germline V gene encodes CDR1 MNHEY and CDR2 SMNVEV (reference sequence). The CDR3 spans 19 residues. CDR3 bases: TGTGCCAGCAGTCCTTACCGACCCGGGAACAGGGGGCCCAACACTGAAGCTTTCTTT. Translating gives CASSPYRPGNRGPNTEAFF.

The chain uses TRBV15 and TRBJ2-3, with D uncertain. The CDR3 loop spans 13 amino acids. The germline V and J ends were trimmed by 2 bases and 2 bases, with 5 bases remaining between them. Looked up from germline, CDR1 is LNHNV and CDR2 is YYDKDF (reference sequence). CDR3 residues: CATSRSPTDTQYF. The CDR3 DNA reads TGTGCCACCAGCAGAAGCCCCACAGATACGCAGTATTTT.

The chain couples TRBV27 to TRBJ1-1, with a tentative D call TRBD1 (5 bases). The CDR3 contains 15 residues. Germline CDR1 and CDR2: MNHEY and SMNVEV (reference sequence). Trimming took 2 bases from V and 0 from J, leaving 10 bases between them. The CDR3 DNA reads as TGTGCCAGCAGTTTAAAGTCAGGGCTGAACACTGAAGCTTTCTTT. Encoded protein: CASSLKSGLNTEAFF.

V usage is TRBV27 and J usage is TRBJ1-5; a possible D gene is TRBD1 (6 bases). V dropped 2 bases and J dropped 3 bases, with 11 bases sitting between them. This CDR3 has 15 residues. Looked up from germline, CDR1 is MNHEY and CDR2 is SMNVEV (reference sequence). The CDR3 here is CASSLIPGVNQPQHF. CDR3 nucleotides: TGTGCCAGCAGTTTAATCCCAGGGGTCAATCAGCCCCAGCATTTT.

This clone was seen more than once but under ten times. The rearrangement joins TRBV12-3 or TRBV12-4 to TRBJ2-2, with no clear D. Trimming took off 3 bases at V and 6 bases at J, with 5 bases between the two ends. The CDR3 extends over 12 amino acids. CDR3 DNA sequence: TGTGCCAGCAGTTTGCGCTCCGGGGAGCTGTTTTTT. Translating gives CASSLRSGELFF.

The chain carries TRBV30 and TRBJ1-3, with 7 bases matching TRBD1. Trimming took 3 bases from V and 4 from J; bases not matched to a gene: 3. Germline loops: CDR1 GTSNPN, CDR2 SVGIG (reference sequence). This CDR3 is 13 amino acids long. CDR3 nucleotides: TGTGCCTGGAGGATACAGGGGGGAAACACCATATATTTT. As protein: CAWRIQGGNTIYF.

The gene calls are TRBV5-8 and TRBJ2-1; TRBD2 matches 9 bases. V gave up 3 bases and J gave up 8 bases; unmatched junction bases: 15. Germline-derived CDR1 and CDR2 are SGHTS and YDEGEE. The CDR3 runs 17 residues. The chain's CDR3 is CASSSQPVSGGSYEQFF. The CDR3 nucleotides are TGTGCCAGCAGCTCCCAGCCGGTTAGCGGGGGCTCTTATGAGCAGTTCTTC.

V gene TRBV2 combines with J gene TRBJ2-5; D remains unclear. Germline CDR1 and CDR2: SNHLY and FYNNEI. The CDR3 has 12 residues. V lost 2 bases and J lost 9, with 10 bases in between. In nucleotides, the CDR3 is TGTGCCAGCAGTGAAATCAATTCGGCCCAGTACTTC. This translates into CASSEINSAQYF.

The chain's CDR3 is CAWQGYGNQPQHF. CDR3 coding DNA: TGTGCCTGGCAAGGTTACGGGAATCAGCCCCAGCATTTT. The chain has TRBV30 and TRBJ1-5; no clear D gene. The CDR3 has 13 residues. From germline, CDR1 is GTSNPN and CDR2 SVGIG (reference sequence). Trimming removed 5 bases from V and 4 bases from J, with 12 bases in between.

In this sample, this clone turned up once. V usage is TRBV6-6 and J usage is TRBJ1-5, with D possibly matching TRBD1 (6 bases). CDR1 is MNHNY, CDR2 SVGAGI, per germline (reference sequence). V lost 5 bases, J lost 3 bases, and 17 bases lay in between. The CDR3 totals 16 residues. The CDR3 protein is CASSRKRQEANQPQHF. CDR3 sequence (DNA): TGTGCCAGCAGTCGAAAACGACAGGAGGCCAATCAGCCCCAGCATTTT.

The chain employs TRBV9 and TRBJ2-7, with TRBD1 matching over 7 bases. Germline values: CDR1 SGDLS, CDR2 YYNGEE. The length of the CDR3 is 14 residues. The trim removed 0 bases at V and 2 bases at J, leaving 2 bases unmatched. Here the CDR3 reads CASSVDQGAYEQYF. CDR3 coding DNA: TGTGCCAGCAGCGTAGATCAGGGGGCCTACGAGCAGTACTTC. Full variable domain (remainder filled in from reference TRBV9 and TRBJ2-7): DSGVTQTPKHLITATGQRVTLRCSPRSGDLSVYWYQQSLDQGLQFLIQYYNGEERAKGNILERFSAQQFPDLHSELNLSSLELGDSALYFCASSVDQGAYEQYFGPGTRLTVT.

This chain joins TRBV4-2 and TRBJ2-3, with TRBD2 matching 7 bases. This CDR3 contains 20 residues. After removal of 4 bases from V and 1 base from J, the junction contained 20 bases not matched to a gene. The germline V gene has CDR1 LGHNA and CDR2 YNFKEQ. The CDR3 bases are TGTGCCAGCAGCCGCTACTACCGTCGGGCGAGTGGGGGGGGCACAGATACGCAGTATTTT. Amino acids: CASSRYYRRASGGGTDTQYF.

This clone was seen only a few times. This chain connects TRBV6-2 or TRBV6-3 to TRBJ1-5, with D perhaps matching TRBD1 (6 bases). V lost 2 bases to trimming and J lost 2 bases, with 13 bases between them. This CDR3 has 16 amino acids. Germline V gives CDR1 MNHEY, CDR2 SVGEGT. The CDR3 sequence: CASSYRGSGGNQPQHF. As DNA, the CDR3 is TGTGCCAGCAGTTACAGGGGCTCAGGGGGCAATCAGCCCCAGCATTTT.

V and J are TRBV7-2 and TRBJ1-1; no definite D call. The CDR3 sequence is 13 residues long. With 6 bases removed from V and 6 bases from J, the gap between germline ends came to 14 bases. Germline loops: CDR1 SGHTA, CDR2 FQGNSA. The CDR3 is CASSPRSAAEAFF. The CDR3 DNA reads as TGTGCCAGCAGTCCAAGGTCTGCGGCTGAAGCTTTCTTT.

This sequence joins TRBV3-1 (or the pseudogene TRBV3-2) and TRBJ1-2; 8 bases align to TRBD1. This CDR3 is 16 amino acids long. V shed 4 bases and J 4 bases; nucleotides not matched to a gene: 11. CDR1 is LGHDT and CDR2 is YNNKEL in the germline V gene (reference sequence). CDR3 DNA: TGTGCCAGCAGCCTAGGATCGACAGGGGACTTCTATGGCTACACCTTC. This encodes CASSLGSTGDFYGYTF.

V and J are TRBV5-1 and TRBJ2-3, with a weak D call TRBD2 (7 bases). This CDR3 is 15 amino acids long. Trimming removed 1 base from V and 6 bases from J, with 15 bases in between. Germline V lookup: CDR1 SGHRS, CDR2 YFSETQ. Here the CDR3 DNA reads TGCGCCAGCAGCTTGTCGGGTCGGGGGGCGGATACGCAGTATTTT. Protein: CASSLSGRGADTQYF.

The sample holds one count of this clone. The chain is built from TRBV5-5 and TRBJ2-3, with D perhaps matching TRBD2 (5 bases). V was pared by 4 bases and J by 5 bases, with 17 bases between. The CDR3 is made up of 15 amino acids. Germline lookup yields CDR1 SGHKS and CDR2 YYEKEE (reference sequence). In DNA form, the CDR3 reads TGTGCCAGCAGCGCGTATGAGTCCCGGGGAGATACGCAGTATTTT. The encoded protein is CASSAYESRGDTQYF.

The chain employs TRBV6-5 and TRBJ1-6; maybe TRBD1 (6 bases). Trimming removed 2 bases at V and 10 bases at J, with 15 bases between. CDR1 MNHEY and CDR2 SVGAGI come from the germline V gene. CDR3 length equals 15 residues. The CDR3 protein is CASSYGGRTWSPLHF. The CDR3 coding sequence is TGTGCCAGCAGTTACGGGGGCAGGACTTGGTCACCCCTCCACTTT.

The rearrangement joins TRBV3-1 (or the pseudogene TRBV3-2) to TRBJ2-3; 9 nucleotides match TRBD2. The germline V gene encodes CDR1 LGHDT and CDR2 YNNKEL (reference sequence). Losses at the gene ends were 0 bases for V and 5 bases for J; bases not matched to a gene: 12. The CDR3 totals 18 residues. The CDR3 region has the DNA TGTGCCAGCAGCCAAGATCTGGCTAGCGGGGCGGGCAGAGATACGCAGTATTTT. The encoded protein is CASSQDLASGAGRDTQYF.

The chain has TRBV3-1 (or the pseudogene TRBV3-2) and TRBJ1-5; weak D call: TRBD1 (5 bases). V dropped 4 bases and J dropped 6 bases, with 16 bases sitting between them. CDR3 length: 15 amino acids. Looked up from germline, CDR1 is LGHDT and CDR2 is YNNKEL (reference sequence). CDR3 DNA sequence: TGTGCCAGCAGCCCCGGCGGTACAGGAGCTCAGCCCCAGCATTTT. This encodes CASSPGGTGAQPQHF.

The CDR3 nucleotides read TGTGCCACCAGCAGAGACAGGCAGGGAAACACCATATATTTT. It encodes CATSRDRQGNTIYF. The rearrangement uses TRBV15 and TRBJ1-3; D call uncertain. The CDR3 runs 14 residues. CDR1 LNHNV and CDR2 YYDKDF come from the germline V gene (reference sequence). The germline V and J ends were trimmed by 0 bases and 4 bases, with 7 bases remaining between them.